Below, 10 T cell receptor beta chains from the same sample are listed, as sequenced in a study of blood T cell repertoires in COVID-19. Repertoires were generated with immunoSEQ multiplex PCR, while TCRdb's copy carries only in-frame clones and drops some. Among 300,000 to 450,000 clones listed, around 87% were seen once. The sequenced sample consisted of PBMCs or T cells enriched from blood (not recorded which). The receptors were sampled from a man aged 35 to 55 in a cohort exposed to, infected with or recovered from COVID-19 (not recorded which).

The V and J genes are TRBV2 and TRBJ2-2; 15 positions agree with TRBD2. Germline loops: CDR1 SNHLY, CDR2 FYNNEI. J gave up 0 bases and V 7 bases, and 9 bases lay outside the gene matches. The CDR3 length is 19 residues. CDR3 in DNA: TGTGCCAGCAATGGACTAGCGGGAGGGCCCCGTTCGAACACCGGGGAGCTGTTTTTT. Translating it yields CASNGLAGGPRSNTGELFF.

The chain recombines TRBV7-2 with TRBJ2-7; D is possibly TRBD2 (5 bases). Germline lookup yields CDR1 SGHTA and CDR2 FQGNSA. The CDR3 spans 14 residues. The ends were cut back, 4 bases at V and 4 bases at J, with 14 bases in the middle. The CDR3 DNA reads as TGTGCCAGCAGCTCCCCGAGGACTGTTTACGAGCAGTACTTC. The encoded protein is CASSSPRTVYEQYF.

The chain has TRBV6-4 and TRBJ2-1; TRBD2 matches at 11 bases. The length of the CDR3 is 14 residues. After removal of 6 bases from V and 8 bases from J, the junction contained 6 bases not matched to a gene. Per germline, CDR1 MRHNA and CDR2 SNTAGT. The CDR3 region has the DNA TGTGCCAGCAGCATTACTAGCGGGAGCTATGAGCAGTTCTTC. It specifies CASSITSGSYEQFF.

This clone has a single count. This chain joins TRBV27 and TRBJ1-6; 9 bases map to TRBD1. This CDR3 is built from 15 residues. J gave up 10 bases and V 3 bases, and 7 bases lay outside the gene matches. CDR1 is MNHEY and CDR2 is SMNVEV in the germline V gene (reference sequence). This CDR3 reads CASSFMGQGNSPLHF. The DNA for the CDR3 is TGTGCCAGCAGTTTTATGGGACAGGGAAACTCACCCCTCCACTTT.

The chain carries TRBV7-2 and TRBJ1-1; possibly TRBD1 for D (5 bases). The CDR3 has 14 residues. The germline V and J ends were trimmed by 4 bases and 3 bases, with 12 bases remaining between them. Germline CDR1 and CDR2: SGHTA and FQGNSA. The CDR3 here is CASSYRQSYTEAFF. The DNA of the CDR3 is TGTGCCAGCAGCTATCGACAGTCTTACACTGAAGCTTTCTTT.

This rearrangement joins TRBV30 to TRBJ2-1; 16 bases map to TRBD2. This CDR3 has 20 residues. Germline V lookup: CDR1 GTSNPN, CDR2 SVGIG (reference sequence). V lost 1 base to trimming and J lost 4 bases; unmatched junction nucleotides: 13. The CDR3 here is CAWSGLSGTSGRGGYNEQFF. The DNA for the CDR3 is TGTGCCTGGAGTGGACTTTCCGGGACTAGCGGGAGGGGGGGATACAATGAGCAGTTCTTC.

The CDR3 nucleotides read TGTGCCAGCAGCCAAGATCAAGGTAGCCTTCGCCACGAGCAGTACTTC. Its protein is CASSQDQGSLRHEQYF. The chain employs TRBV14 and TRBJ2-7, with D hard to call. The CDR3 is made up of 16 amino acids. V lost 0 bases and J lost 5, with 17 bases in between. Germline V gene lookup returns CDR1 SGHDN and CDR2 FVKESK.

The rearrangement links TRBV28 to TRBJ2-1, with 10 bases lining up with TRBD2. V trimming: 6 bases; J trimming: 0 bases; junction bases outside the gene matches: 5. Germline CDR1 is MDHEN and CDR2 is SYDVKM. The CDR3 covers 16 residues. CDR3 amino acids: CASRAASGSSYNEQFF. The DNA of the CDR3 is TGTGCCAGCAGAGCCGCTAGCGGGAGCTCCTACAATGAGCAGTTCTTC.

The chain has TRBV7-8 and TRBJ2-7; D gene ambiguous. The CDR3 has 13 amino acids. V dropped 5 bases and J dropped 2 bases, with 10 bases sitting between them. In germline, CDR1 is SGHVS, CDR2 FQNEAQ. For the CDR3, the DNA is TGTGCCAGCAGCCTAGTTCGTACCTACGAGCAGTACTTC. Amino acid sequence: CASSLVRTYEQYF.

The V gene is TRBV3-1 (or the pseudogene TRBV3-2), the J gene TRBJ1-5, with 8 nucleotides matching TRBD1. Germline CDR1 LGHDT, CDR2 YNNKEL (reference sequence). The CDR3 has 13 amino acids. V lost 3 bases to trimming and J lost 7 bases; unmatched junction nucleotides: 2. The CDR3 is CASSQSGGQPQHF. CDR3 DNA sequence: TGTGCCAGCAGCCAGTCAGGGGGCCAGCCCCAGCATTTT.